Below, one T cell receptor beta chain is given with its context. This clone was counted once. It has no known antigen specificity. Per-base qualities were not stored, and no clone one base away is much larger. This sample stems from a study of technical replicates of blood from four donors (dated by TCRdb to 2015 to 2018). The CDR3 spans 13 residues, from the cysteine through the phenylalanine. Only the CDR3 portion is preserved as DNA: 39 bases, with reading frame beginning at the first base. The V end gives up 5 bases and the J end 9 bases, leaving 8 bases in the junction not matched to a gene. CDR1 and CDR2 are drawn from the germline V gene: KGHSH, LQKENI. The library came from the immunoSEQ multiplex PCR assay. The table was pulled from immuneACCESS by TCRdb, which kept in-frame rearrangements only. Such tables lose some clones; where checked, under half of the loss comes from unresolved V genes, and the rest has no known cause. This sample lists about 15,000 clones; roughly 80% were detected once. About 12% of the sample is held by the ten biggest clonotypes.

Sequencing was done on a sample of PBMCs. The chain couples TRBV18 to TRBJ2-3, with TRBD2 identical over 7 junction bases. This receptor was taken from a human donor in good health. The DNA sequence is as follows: TGTGCCAGCTCAGAGCGGGACCTAGCGACGCAGTATTTT. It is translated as CASSERDLATQYF.